This TCR beta chain comes out of a study of T cells after yellow fever vaccination. Per the germline V gene, CDR1 is MDHEN and CDR2 is SYDVKM. The V and J ends lost 7 bases and 2 bases, in that order; junction bases with no gene match: 10. There are 15 residues in the CDR3. There are many counts of this clonotype. Via MiXCR, TCRdb re-called the 5' RACE reads, giving one row per CDR3 protein. The sample lists approximately 250,000 distinct CDR3 sequences, approximately 6.8% occurring once. The sequence was obtained from a man under 40 who received the YFV17D yellow fever vaccine. This chain joins TRBV28 and TRBJ2-7; TRBD1 aligns across 8 bases. Source: CD4+ T cells sorted from PBMCs, taken on the day of the yellow fever booster vaccination. CDR3 in amino acids: CASTDWTGLTYEQYF. CDR3 DNA sequence: TGTGCCAGCACCGACTGGACAGGGTTAACCTACGAGCAGTACTTC. Combining the CDR3 with reference TRBV28 and TRBJ2-7 gives the whole variable domain DVKVTQSSRYLVKRTGEKVFLECVQDMDHENMFWYRQDPGLGLRLIYFSYDVKMKEKGDIPEGYSVSREKKERFSLILESASTNQTSMYLCASTDWTGLTYEQYFGPGTRLTVT.